The 3 T cell receptor beta chains reported below all come from one sample, sequenced in a study of T cells after yellow fever vaccination. One entry per CDR3 protein, called by TCRdb with MiXCR from the 5' RACE reads. The sample has 400,000 or so distinct CDR3 sequences, 18% seen once. The input for sequencing was PBMCs, taken before the yellow fever booster vaccination. These TCRs come from a man aged 18 to 30 who received the YFV17D yellow fever vaccine.

This clonotype was detected a few times. This chain uses TRBV7-2 with TRBJ1-1; 9 nucleotides align to TRBD1. CDR3 length: 14 amino acids. From germline, CDR1 is SGHTA and CDR2 FQGNSA. Trimming took 0 bases from V and 9 from J; bases not matched to a gene: 5. CDR3 DNA: TGTGCCAGCAGCTTAGCGGGGACAGGGCCCAAAGCTTTCTTT. Translating it yields CASSLAGTGPKAFF.

The chain employs TRBV6-6 and TRBJ2-2; D might be TRBD1 (6 bases). The CDR3 is 13 residues long. The V and J ends lost 5 bases and 5 bases respectively, with 9 bases between them. Per the germline V gene, CDR1 is MNHNY and CDR2 is SVGAGI (reference sequence). The CDR3 DNA reads as TGTGCCAGCAGTAATACAGGGACCGGGGAGCTGTTTTTT. Translating gives CASSNTGTGELFF.

This clonotype has a handful of counts. The genes are TRBV12-5 and TRBJ2-3; a possible D gene is TRBD2 (5 bases). The V end lost 7 bases, the J end lost 3 bases, and 20 bases lay between the germline ends. The CDR3 sequence is 16 residues long. Germline CDR1 reads LGHNT; CDR2 reads FRNRAP. The CDR3 region is CASAPSRVRGTDTQYF. CDR3 bases: TGTGCTAGTGCCCCGTCGCGGGTCCGGGGAACAGATACGCAGTATTTT.